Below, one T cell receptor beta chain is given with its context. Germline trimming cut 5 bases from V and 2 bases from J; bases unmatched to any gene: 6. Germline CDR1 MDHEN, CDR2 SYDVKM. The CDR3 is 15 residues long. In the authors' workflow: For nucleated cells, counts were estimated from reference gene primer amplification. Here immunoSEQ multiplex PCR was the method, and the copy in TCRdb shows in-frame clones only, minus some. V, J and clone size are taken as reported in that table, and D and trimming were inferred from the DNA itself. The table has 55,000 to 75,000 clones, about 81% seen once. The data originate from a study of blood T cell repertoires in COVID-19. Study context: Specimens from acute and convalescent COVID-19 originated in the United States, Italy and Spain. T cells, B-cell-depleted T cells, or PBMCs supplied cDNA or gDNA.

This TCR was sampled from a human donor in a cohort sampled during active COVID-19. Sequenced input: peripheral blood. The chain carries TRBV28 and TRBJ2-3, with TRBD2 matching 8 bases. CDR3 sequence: CASSRIAGTTDTQYF. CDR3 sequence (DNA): TGTGCCAGCAGTAGAATAGCGGGAACCACAGATACGCAGTATTTT.